This TCR beta chain came from a study of CD8 T cells in Susac syndrome. Looked up from germline, CDR1 is DFQATT and CDR2 is SNEGSKA (reference sequence). V was cut by 0 bases and J by 0 bases, with 12 bases left in between. The CDR3 covers 15 residues. Isolation of CD8+ and CD4+ T cells was performed negatively, whereas enrichment of TEMRA cells was done by FACS. RNA, at roughly 0.5 to 1 ug, was reverse transcribed with random hexamers. An immunoSEQ multiplex PCR amplified TCR beta CDR3 over 54 Vbeta and 13 Jbeta. TCRdb reanalysed the immunoSEQ multiplex PCR reads using MiXCR and keeps one entry per CDR3 protein. The repertoire includes approximately 80,000 distinct CDR3 sequences, around nine tenths of them detected once, and about 0.52% sits in the top ten.

This receptor was obtained from a human donor with multiple sclerosis. The sequenced sample consisted of CD8+ T cells from PBMCs. The rearrangement uses TRBV20-1 and TRBJ2-7, with D possibly being TRBD2 (5 bases). Here the CDR3 DNA reads TGCAGTGCTAGAGAACGGCTAGCCCTCTCCTACGAGCAGTACTTC. Its protein is CSARERLALSYEQYF.